This is a list of T cell receptor beta chains from one sample in a study of blood T cell repertoires in COVID-19. TCRdb's table, derived via immunoSEQ multiplex PCR, lists solely in-frame clones and lacks some. The data show approximately 250,000 clones, more than 85% seen once. Sequencing input: PBMCs or T cells enriched from blood (not recorded which). Receptor source: a man aged 35 to 55 who had been exposed to COVID-19. The conserved cysteine and the conserved F or W are not part of the CDR3 here.

j_call,v_call,cdr3_aa
TRBJ2-1,TRBV3-1/TRBV3-2,ASSRGLAGEQF
TRBJ1-1,TRBV10-2,ASSAPGSQETEAF
TRBJ2-5,TRBV9,ASSVGTSGLGETQY
TRBJ1-2,TRBV11-2,ASSLEGHPYGYT
TRBJ2-4,TRBV7-9,ASSLEAGLAKNIQY
TRBJ2-7,TRBV10-1,ASGGYEQY
TRBJ2-4,TRBV6-5,ASSYSPSGRENIQY
TRBJ2-1,TRBV7-3,ASSKDRAYNEQF
TRBJ2-1,TRBV12-3/TRBV12-4,ASSGDREQF
TRBJ2-5,TRBV3-1/TRBV3-2,ASSQGRGRETQY
TRBJ1-1,TRBV19,ASSMGQGMNTEAF
TRBJ2-5,TRBV7-9,ASSLSLETQY
TRBJ2-3,TRBV7-2,ASSFLTGAGDTQY